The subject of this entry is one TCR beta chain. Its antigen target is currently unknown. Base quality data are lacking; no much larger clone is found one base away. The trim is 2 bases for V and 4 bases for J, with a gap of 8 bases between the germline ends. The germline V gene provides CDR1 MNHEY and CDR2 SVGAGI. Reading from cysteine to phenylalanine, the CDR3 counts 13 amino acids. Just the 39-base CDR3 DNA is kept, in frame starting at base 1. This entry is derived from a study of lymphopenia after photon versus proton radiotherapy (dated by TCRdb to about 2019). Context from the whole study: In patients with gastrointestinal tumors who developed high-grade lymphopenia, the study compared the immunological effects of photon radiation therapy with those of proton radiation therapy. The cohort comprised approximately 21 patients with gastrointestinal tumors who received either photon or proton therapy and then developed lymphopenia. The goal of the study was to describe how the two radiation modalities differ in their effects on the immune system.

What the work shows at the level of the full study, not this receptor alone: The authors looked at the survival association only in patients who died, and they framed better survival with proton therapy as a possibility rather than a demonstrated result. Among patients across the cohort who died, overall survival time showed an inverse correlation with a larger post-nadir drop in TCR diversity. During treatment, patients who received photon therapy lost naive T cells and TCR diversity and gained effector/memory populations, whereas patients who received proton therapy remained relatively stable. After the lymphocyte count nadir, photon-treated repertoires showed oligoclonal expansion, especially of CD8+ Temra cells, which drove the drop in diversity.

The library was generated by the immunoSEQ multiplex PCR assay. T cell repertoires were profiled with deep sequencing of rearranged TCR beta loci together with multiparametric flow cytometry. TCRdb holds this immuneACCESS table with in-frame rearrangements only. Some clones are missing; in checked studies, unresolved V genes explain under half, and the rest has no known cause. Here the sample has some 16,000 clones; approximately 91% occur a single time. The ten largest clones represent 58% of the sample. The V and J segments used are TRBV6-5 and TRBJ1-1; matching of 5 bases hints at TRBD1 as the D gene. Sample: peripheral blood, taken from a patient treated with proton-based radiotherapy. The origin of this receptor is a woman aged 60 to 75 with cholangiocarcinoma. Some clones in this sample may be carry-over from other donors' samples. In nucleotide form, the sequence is TGTGCCAGCAGTTACCAACAGGTCACTGAAGCTTTCTTT. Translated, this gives CASSYQQVTEAFF.